The next 30 T cell receptor beta chains were all read from a single sample in a study of blood T cell repertoires in COVID-19 (TCRdb year 2020). Library method: the immunoSEQ multiplex PCR assay. Imported from immuneACCESS, the table was reduced by TCRdb to in-frame sequences with V and J called. These copies leave out some clones; in studies compared against another copy, an unresolved V gene accounts for under half, and the cause of the remainder is not known. Here the sample has a few hundred thousand clones; 88% occur a single time. The ten largest make up approximately 4% of the sample. The sample consisted of peripheral blood. These receptors originate from a man in his sixties who had recovered from COVID-19.

V and J are TRBV2 and TRBJ2-2; TRBD1 might be the D (6 bases). CDR3 length: 14 residues. Trimming shortened V by 6 bases and J by 5 bases, and 13 bases separated the two germline ends. Germline-derived CDR1 and CDR2 are SNHLY and FYNNEI. The CDR3 spells CASRGQAVTGELFF. The CDR3 bases are TGTGCCAGCAGGGGACAAGCGGTTACCGGGGAGCTGTTTTTT.

The chain couples TRBV29-1 to TRBJ2-1, with 15 positions matching TRBD2. CDR3 length: 15 amino acids. Germline values: CDR1 SQVTM, CDR2 ANQGSEA. V lost 7 bases to trimming and J lost 8 bases; unmatched junction nucleotides: 9. The DNA for the CDR3 is TGCAGCGCCCCTTGGACTAGCGGGGGGGTCTATGAGCAGTTCTTC. The encoded protein is CSAPWTSGGVYEQFF.

This rearrangement joins TRBV6-5 to TRBJ1-1; TRBD1 aligns across 9 bases. Germline values: CDR1 MNHEY, CDR2 SVGAGI. J lost 4 bases, V lost 5 bases, and 2 bases had no gene match. The CDR3 sequence is 13 residues long. CDR3 bases: TGTGCCAGCAGTAAGGACAGGGGCACTGAAGCTTTCTTT. Translated: CASSKDRGTEAFF.

The chain combines TRBV7-2 with TRBJ2-3; weak D call: TRBD2 (5 bases). The CDR3 sequence is 15 residues long. The germline V gene encodes CDR1 SGHTA and CDR2 FQGNSA. The V end was cut by 4 bases, the J end by 6 bases, with 17 bases between. The CDR3 region has the DNA TGTGCCAGCAGCTCGACTATCGCCCTCGCCGATACGCAGTATTTT. Its translation: CASSSTIALADTQYF.

The chain's CDR3 is CASSFGLAGGYEQYF. For the CDR3, the DNA is TGTGCCAGCAGCTTTGGCCTAGCGGGCGGCTACGAGCAGTACTTC. The gene calls are TRBV7-2 and TRBJ2-7; 8 nucleotides line up with TRBD2. The CDR3 consists of 15 residues. The V and J ends lost 3 bases and 3 bases, in that order; junction bases with no gene match: 7. Germline values: CDR1 SGHTA, CDR2 FQGNSA. Combining the CDR3 with reference TRBV7-2 and TRBJ2-7 gives the whole variable domain GAGVSQSPSNKVTEKGKDVELRCDPISGHTALYWYRQSLGQGLEFLIYFQGNSAPDKSGLPSDRFSAERTGGSVSTLTIQRTQQEDSAVYLCASSFGLAGGYEQYFGPGTRLTVT.

On this clone: One end of the junction varies from germline; a read error may be responsible. J is TRBJ2-5 and V is TRBV15; 7 bases are shared with TRBD2. The CDR3 has 15 residues. The germline V gene has CDR1 LNHNV and CDR2 YYDKDF (reference sequence). The CDR3 region is CATSRDGGEGETQYF. The CDR3 coding sequence is TGCGCCACCAGCAGAGATGGGGGGGAGGGAGAGACCCAGTACTTC.

This rearrangement joins TRBV30 to TRBJ1-1; 8 nucleotides align to TRBD1. This CDR3 spans 14 amino acids. Germline V lookup: CDR1 GTSNPN, CDR2 SVGIG (reference sequence). Trimming took 4 bases from V and 1 from J; bases not matched to a gene: 5. CDR3 nucleotide sequence: TGTGCCTGGACTTCCGGGACAGGGAACACTGAAGCTTTCTTT. This encodes CAWTSGTGNTEAFF.

The chain joins TRBV27 to TRBJ2-7; 13 bases are shared with TRBD2. Germline V gene data show CDR1 as MNHEY and CDR2 as SMNVEV (reference sequence). The CDR3 totals 15 residues. V lost 5 bases, J lost 4 bases, and 5 bases stayed unmatched. For the CDR3, the DNA is TGTGCCAGCAGTCTCCTGACTAGCGGGGGGTACGAGCAGTACTTC. Translated, it gives CASSLLTSGGYEQYF.

This clone was observed at least ten times. The chain combines TRBV6-5 with TRBJ1-5; perhaps TRBD1 as D (5 bases). This CDR3 has 14 amino acids. The V and J ends lost 8 bases and 2 bases respectively, with 13 bases between them. In germline, CDR1 is MNHEY, CDR2 SVGAGI. The CDR3 sequence is CASGPGWGNQPQHF. In DNA form, the CDR3 reads TGTGCCAGCGGTCCAGGGTGGGGCAATCAGCCCCAGCATTTT.

CDR3 DNA sequence: TGTGCCAGCAGCGTAGATGCTGTGCGTGAGCAGTTCTTC. It translates to CASSVDAVREQFF. The gene calls are TRBV9 and TRBJ2-1; D ambiguous. Trimming removed 0 bases at V and 9 bases at J, with 10 bases between. Germline assignment: CDR1 SGDLS and CDR2 YYNGEE. The length of the CDR3 is 13 residues.

The chain has TRBV29-1 and TRBJ1-2; 8 bases fit TRBD1. The CDR3 has 14 residues. The germline CDR1 and CDR2 sequences are SQVTM and ANQGSEA. With 4 bases clipped from V and 5 bases from J, the junction kept 9 bases outside the gene matches. The CDR3 bases are TGCAGCGTTGCCCCACCGGACAGGGCTTATGGCTACACCTTC. Translating gives CSVAPPDRAYGYTF.

This rearrangement joins TRBV4-1 to TRBJ1-1; 7 bases are shared with TRBD1. V lost 0 bases and J lost 5; bases outside the gene matches: 6. Germline V gives CDR1 MGHRA, CDR2 YSYEKL. CDR3 size: 15 residues. The CDR3 coding sequence is TGCGCCAGCAGCCAAGATCCACAGGGGTGGACTGAAGCTTTCTTT. It translates to CASSQDPQGWTEAFF.

The gene calls are TRBV19 and TRBJ1-2; a possible D gene is TRBD1 (5 bases). V was pared by 3 bases and J by 4 bases, with 12 bases between. Per germline, CDR1 LNHDA and CDR2 SQIVND (reference sequence). The CDR3 has 14 residues. In DNA, the CDR3 is TGTGCCAGTAGTATGGGGTTAGGGGCCTATGGCTACACCTTC. Its protein product is CASSMGLGAYGYTF.

This chain connects TRBV19 to TRBJ1-5, with 7 nucleotides matching TRBD1. Trimming cost V 8 bases and J 3 bases; bases outside gene matches: 4. The CDR3 runs 13 residues. Germline values: CDR1 LNHDA, CDR2 SQIVND (reference sequence). CDR3: CASRQGNNQPQHF. The CDR3, as DNA: TGTGCCAGTCGACAGGGAAACAATCAGCCCCAGCATTTT.

The chain employs TRBV30 and TRBJ2-5, with D perhaps TRBD2 (6 bases). The CDR3 has 13 amino acids. V lost 2 bases, J lost 5 bases, and 12 bases lay in between. Germline V CDR1 and CDR2: GTSNPN, SVGIG (reference sequence). The CDR3 nucleotides read TGTGCCTGGAGTCAGGAGGGGTGGGAGACCCAGTACTTC. Protein product: CAWSQEGWETQYF.

The chain joins TRBV19 to TRBJ2-2, with a weak D call TRBD2 (6 bases). Germline V gene data show CDR1 as LNHDA and CDR2 as SQIVND (reference sequence). CDR3 size: 16 residues. Trimming cost V 7 bases and J 4 bases, with 19 bases left between them. The chain's CDR3 is CASTIGGVMGTGELFF. The CDR3 DNA follows: TGTGCCAGTACTATCGGCGGGGTTATGGGCACCGGGGAGCTGTTTTTT. The entire variable domain, with the rest obtained from reference TRBV19 and TRBJ2-2, is as follows: DGGITQSPKYLFRKEGQNVTLSCEQNLNHDAMYWYRQDPGQGLRLIYYSQIVNDFQKGDIAEGYSVSREKKESFPLTVTSAQKNPTAFYLCASTIGGVMGTGELFFGEGSRLTVL.

Here the CDR3 DNA reads TGTGCCAGCAGCTTAGCGGAGCATGTGTTAACCCCCCTCCACTTT. This gives the protein CASSLAEHVLTPLHF. The genes are TRBV7-8 and TRBJ1-6; no firm D call. This CDR3 region has 15 residues. CDR1 is SGHVS and CDR2 is FQNEAQ in the germline V gene. The V and J ends lost 0 bases and 13 bases respectively, with 16 bases between them.

This chain links TRBV5-1 with TRBJ2-1; tentative D call: TRBD1 (6 bases). The CDR3 consists of 12 residues. Trimming removed 4 bases at V and 9 bases at J, with 11 bases between. The germline V gene has CDR1 SGHRS and CDR2 YFSETQ. The CDR3 DNA follows: TGCGCCAGCAGCATCGGGACAACTGAGCAGTTCTTC. Residues: CASSIGTTEQFF. The whole variable domain, filled in from reference TRBV5-1 and TRBJ2-1, reads KAGVTQTPRYLIKTRGQQVTLSCSPISGHRSVSWYQQTPGQGLQFLFEYFSETQRNKGNFPGRFSGRQFSNSRSEMNVSTLELGDSALYLCASSIGTTEQFFGPGTRLTVL.

The chain carries TRBV3-1 (or the pseudogene TRBV3-2) and TRBJ1-4; 8 nucleotides line up with TRBD1. This CDR3 is 12 amino acids long. The germline gives CDR1 LGHDT, CDR2 YNNKEL (reference sequence). V trimming: 4 bases; J trimming: 8 bases; junction bases outside the gene matches: 0. The CDR3 loop reads CASSRDREKLFF. In nucleotides, the CDR3 is TGTGCCAGCAGCCGGGACAGGGAAAAACTGTTTTTT.

The V call is TRBV12-3 or TRBV12-4, the J call TRBJ2-2; TRBD2 might be the D (6 bases). CDR3 length: 13 amino acids. V was cut by 5 bases and J by 7 bases, with 11 bases left in between. The CDR3 nucleotides are TGTGCCAGCAGTCCAAGGGGAGGCGGGGAGCTGTTTTTT. Encoded protein: CASSPRGGGELFF.

The chain combines TRBV9 with TRBJ2-2, with a possible D match to TRBD1 (6 bases). The germline CDR1 and CDR2 sequences are SGDLS and YYNGEE. V lost 3 bases and J lost 1, with 10 bases in between. The CDR3 consists of 15 residues. The CDR3 nucleotides are TGTGCCAGCAGCGGGCTGGGACAGAACACCGGGGAGCTGTTTTTT. Protein sequence: CASSGLGQNTGELFF.

The chain uses TRBV5-4 and TRBJ1-5; 8 bases are shared with TRBD1. From germline, CDR1 is SGHNT and CDR2 YYREEE (reference sequence). The trim removed 2 bases at V and 6 bases at J, leaving 4 bases unmatched. The CDR3 runs 14 residues. The CDR3 DNA reads TGTGCCAGCAGCTTACAGGGGGAGGGTCAGCCCCAGCATTTT. This gives the protein CASSLQGEGQPQHF.

The genes are TRBV18 and TRBJ1-4; possible D gene TRBD1, 6 bases. V dropped 2 bases and J dropped 8 bases, with 15 bases sitting between them. The CDR3 loop spans 15 amino acids. CDR1 and CDR2 (germline): KGHSH, LQKENI. For the CDR3, the DNA is TGTGCCAGCTCACCATTTCCCAGGGGAGAAGAAAAACTGTTTTTT. It yields the protein CASSPFPRGEEKLFF.

The rearrangement links TRBV7-3 to TRBJ2-3; possible D gene TRBD2, 6 bases. This CDR3 is built from 16 residues. Trimming removed 5 bases at V and 3 bases at J, with 18 bases between. Germline-derived CDR1 and CDR2 are SGHTA and FQGTGA. The CDR3 sequence is CASSHLGGRRTDTQYF. CDR3 nucleotides: TGTGCCAGCAGCCACTTGGGAGGAAGGAGGACAGATACGCAGTATTTT.

The chain links TRBV9 to TRBJ2-7, with a tentative D call TRBD1 (6 bases). This CDR3 is 15 amino acids long. V lost 0 bases, J lost 1 base, and 11 bases lay in between. Germline assignment: CDR1 SGDLS and CDR2 YYNGEE. CDR3 loop: CASSVETGSSYEQYF. Written as DNA, the CDR3 is TGTGCCAGCAGCGTAGAAACAGGGTCATCCTACGAGCAGTACTTC.

The chain joins TRBV9 to TRBJ2-5; TRBD1 matches at 9 bases. J gave up 5 bases and V 3 bases, and 8 bases lay outside the gene matches. CDR1 is SGDLS, CDR2 YYNGEE, per germline. The length of the CDR3 is 15 residues. CDR3 in amino acids: CASSETGGLGETQYF. The CDR3 coding sequence is TGTGCCAGCAGCGAAACAGGGGGCCTGGGGGAGACCCAGTACTTC. Full variable domain (outside the CDR3, taken from reference TRBV9 and TRBJ2-5): DSGVTQTPKHLITATGQRVTLRCSPRSGDLSVYWYQQSLDQGLQFLIQYYNGEERAKGNILERFSAQQFPDLHSELNLSSLELGDSALYFCASSETGGLGETQYFGPGTRLLVL.

The V call is TRBV18, the J call TRBJ1-3; TRBD1 matches at 10 bases. The germline V gene encodes CDR1 KGHSH and CDR2 LQKENI. Trimming removed 3 bases from V and 1 base from J; junction bases left unmatched: 3. The CDR3 length is 16 residues. The CDR3 DNA is TGTGCCAGCTCACCGGTGGGACAGGGGTCTGGAAACACCATATATTTT. Its protein is CASSPVGQGSGNTIYF.

The chain combines TRBV19 with TRBJ2-2; TRBD1 agrees at 11 bases. The germline V gene has CDR1 LNHDA and CDR2 SQIVND (reference sequence). The CDR3 consists of 15 residues. With 9 bases clipped from V and 6 bases from J, the junction kept 9 bases outside the gene matches. The CDR3 spells CASSTRTGGSGELFF. Here the CDR3 DNA reads TGTGCCAGCAGCACTAGGACAGGGGGCTCCGGGGAGCTGTTTTTT.

V gene TRBV19 combines with J gene TRBJ2-7, with D possibly matching TRBD1 (6 bases). Looked up from germline, CDR1 is LNHDA and CDR2 is SQIVND (reference sequence). The CDR3 extends over 15 amino acids. The V end was cut by 4 bases, the J end by 4 bases, with 17 bases between. CDR3 nucleotides: TGTGCCAGTAGTACCATTTATGGGGGCATTTACGAGCAGTACTTC. Encoded protein: CASSTIYGGIYEQYF. Supplemented by reference TRBV19 and TRBJ2-7, the full variable domain reads DGGITQSPKYLFRKEGQNVTLSCEQNLNHDAMYWYRQDPGQGLRLIYYSQIVNDFQKGDIAEGYSVSREKKESFPLTVTSAQKNPTAFYLCASSTIYGGIYEQYFGPGTRLTVT.

This chain links TRBV7-2 with TRBJ1-5, with D tentatively TRBD1 (5 bases). Per germline, CDR1 SGHTA and CDR2 FQGNSA. V dropped 5 bases and J dropped 2 bases, with 16 bases sitting between them. The CDR3 is 16 amino acids. Here the CDR3 reads CASSPWTWGRNQPQHF. CDR3 nucleotide sequence: TGTGCCAGCAGCCCATGGACATGGGGCCGCAATCAGCCCCAGCATTTT.